This entry is about one T cell receptor beta chain. Antigen unknown. The sample belongs to a study of OX40 agonist ivuxolimab in advanced cancers. Study background: Three patients responded partially, comprising one with hepatocellular carcinoma and two with cutaneous melanoma. Regarding the study as a whole: Certain nonresponders likewise exhibited a low normalized T-cell clonal expansion.

Data came from immunoSEQ multiplex PCR; TCRdb stores just in-frame clones and leaves some out. In the table there are some 66,000 clones, around four fifths of which are singletons. The germline V gene encodes CDR1 SGHTA and CDR2 FQGTGA. This CDR3 is built from 15 residues. V dropped 1 base and J dropped 4 bases, with 11 bases sitting between them. Prior autoimmune disease or systemic immunosuppression barred patients. Patients had blood sampled at baseline and again on cycle 4 day 1 and cycle 7 day 1. The sample in question was CD4+ or CD8+ T cells sorted from blood, obtained in a trial of the OX40 agonist ivuxolimab. The V and J genes are TRBV7-3 and TRBJ2-1, with a weak D call TRBD2 (6 bases). This sequence originates from an adult with an advanced solid tumor such as melanoma, head and neck, liver or kidney cancer. This CDR3 reads CASSLRASEYNEQFF. CDR3 nucleotides: TGTGCCAGCAGCTTAAGGGCTAGCGAGTACAATGAGCAGTTCTTC.